This is a list of T cell receptor beta chains from one sample in a study of T cell changes during pregnancy in multiple sclerosis. The repertoire was sequenced with immunoSEQ multiplex PCR; TCRdb's copy has only in-frame clones and lacks some. The table shows roughly 60,000 clones, with approximately 90% occurring only once. Here the sequenced sample was CD4+ T cells from peripheral blood mononuclear cells, taken in the first trimester of pregnancy. All receptors come from a female donor with multiple sclerosis, enrolled in a pregnancy study. The CDR3 runs from the conserved cysteine through the conserved F or W.

V: TRBV13
J: TRBJ2-7
CDR3: CASSLGQGANEQYF

V: TRBV28
J: TRBJ2-2
CDR3: CASSLTSRQNTGELFF

V: TRBV9
J: TRBJ2-1
CDR3: CASSVGGTSGKNEQFF

V: TRBV5-1
J: TRBJ2-5
CDR3: CASSLYLGGQRQETQYF

V: TRBV28
J: TRBJ2-5
CDR3: CASSQQGQSHFQETQYF

V: TRBV11-3
J: TRBJ1-1
CDR3: CASSAGQGENTEAFF

V: TRBV30
J: TRBJ2-7
CDR3: CAWSAGLAGGYEQYF

V: TRBV19
J: TRBJ2-1
CDR3: CASSNPDRGNFF

V: TRBV2
J: TRBJ1-1
CDR3: CASRDGQGRNTEAFF

V: TRBV5-4
J: TRBJ2-2
CDR3: CASSPPTSGLTGELFF

V: TRBV11-2
J: TRBJ2-3
CDR3: CASSSPGPLTDTQYF

V: TRBV7-3
J: TRBJ2-2
CDR3: CASSSLGGTGNTGELFF

V: TRBV19
J: TRBJ2-2
CDR3: CASSPLAGDTGELFF

V: TRBV6-5
J: TRBJ2-3
CDR3: CASSYLGELTDTQYF

V: TRBV9
J: TRBJ2-5
CDR3: CASSVGGWGLAGGTQETQYF

V: TRBV6-5
J: .
CDR3: CASSYSGLAGAYEQYF

V: TRBV28
J: TRBJ1-1
CDR3: CASRLPTGTGGRNTEAFF

V: TRBV6-6
J: TRBJ2-7
CDR3: CASSTGLADSQYF

V: TRBV28
J: TRBJ1-1
CDR3: CASSSPRGMNTEAFF

V: TRBV11-3
J: TRBJ2-7
CDR3: CASSMGLYYEQYF

V: TRBV5-1
J: TRBJ1-4
CDR3: CASRDRSEKLFF

V: TRBV28
J: TRBJ1-2
CDR3: CASSRDSFGYTF

V: TRBV7-3
J: TRBJ2-1
CDR3: CASSYFPGQGALNEQFF

V: TRBV9
J: TRBJ2-1
CDR3: CASSPVSGLAGVEQFF

V: TRBV20-1
J: TRBJ2-5
CDR3: CSAIKSETQYF

V: TRBV19
J: TRBJ1-2
CDR3: CASSLYLKSDYGYTF

V: TRBV5-4
J: TRBJ2-6
CDR3: CASSPLHSGANVLTF

V: TRBV10-2
J: TRBJ1-1
CDR3: CASSEFGNTEAFF

V: TRBV5-1
J: TRBJ2-5
CDR3: CASSLARQETQYF

V: TRBV11-2
J: TRBJ2-7
CDR3: CASSFKSSYEQYF

V: TRBV5-1
J: TRBJ2-7
CDR3: CASSLGPKQLSMTSYEQYF

V: TRBV30
J: TRBJ1-2
CDR3: CAWSASRDSPGYTF

V: TRBV6-5
J: TRBJ1-1
CDR3: CATLTAYEAFF

V: TRBV2
J: TRBJ1-6
CDR3: CASSEQGPSPALHF

V: TRBV30
J: TRBJ1-2
CDR3: CAWRTGRIGYTF

V: TRBV30
J: TRBJ1-3
CDR3: CAWRGSNGNTIYF

V: TRBV7-3
J: TRBJ2-5
CDR3: CASSSTGGETQYF

V: TRBV30
J: TRBJ2-5
CDR3: CAWRGTGGEETQYF

V: TRBV21-1
J: TRBJ2-1
CDR3: CASSKVCVGCGSSYNEQFF

V: TRBV4-1
J: TRBJ1-1
CDR3: CASRGDRGSDTEAFF

V: TRBV5-1
J: TRBJ1-5
CDR3: CASSPTAREGQPQHF

V: TRBV29-1
J: TRBJ2-2
CDR3: CSAQQGKAGELFF

V: TRBV5-6
J: TRBJ1-2
CDR3: CASSLVPRGQGYTF

V: TRBV28
J: TRBJ1-1
CDR3: CASSLRDRNTEAFF

V: TRBV27
J: TRBJ1-4
CDR3: CASRRQVNEKLFF

V: TRBV5-1
J: TRBJ2-7
CDR3: CASSLADRDLGEQYF

V: TRBV5-1
J: TRBJ2-2
CDR3: CASNPSTGELFF

V: TRBV5-4
J: TRBJ2-5
CDR3: CASSTMIGTTRETQYF

V: TRBV5-6
J: TRBJ2-5
CDR3: CASSLGLDQETQYF

V: TRBV7-9
J: TRBJ1-2
CDR3: CASSPATDSNYGYTF

V: TRBV7-7
J: TRBJ1-1
CDR3: CASSANRNTEAFF

V: TRBV18
J: TRBJ1-4
CDR3: CASSQGQPNEKLFF

V: TRBV5-1
J: TRBJ1-2
CDR3: CASSFGPGVSNVGYTF

V: TRBV7-9
J: TRBJ2-6
CDR3: CASSHPGGVLGSGANVLTF

V: TRBV6-6
J: TRBJ2-3
CDR3: CATAVAGSSTDTQYF

V: TRBV14
J: TRBJ2-1
CDR3: CASSQFRARRDEQFF

V: TRBV5-1
J: TRBJ2-3
CDR3: CASSPGTSGDTQYF

V: TRBV5-5
J: TRBJ1-3
CDR3: CASSLSAGGSSGNTIYF

V: TRBV6-1
J: TRBJ1-6
CDR3: CASSVKTGNSPLHF

V: TRBV27
J: TRBJ1-2
CDR3: CASSFPRGDGYTF